This T cell receptor (beta chain) is from a study of T cells in Graves' hyperthyroidism and ophthalmopathy. General observations from the study: Prediction of ophthalmopathy progression came a median roughly 7.1 months pre-onset. Also found in blood were most expanded thyroid clonotypes above 0.001.

The source material, RNA transcripts, was used to amplify TCR beta CDR3 regions. HTBI primers were the set used in a first-round RT-PCR of the TCR CDR3. TCRdb analysed the multiplex PCR reads with MiXCR anew, one entry per CDR3 protein. The sample holds 200,000 to 250,000 distinct CDR3 sequences, 15% to 20% seen once. Looked up from germline, CDR1 is DFQATT and CDR2 is SNEGSKA (reference sequence). V shed 6 bases and J shed 6 bases, with 21 bases lying between them. The CDR3 extends over 15 amino acids. With a duration under 2 months, the hyperthyroidism was newly diagnosed in patients aged 18 to 65. Cells are PBMCs isolated from more than 8.5 ml of fresh blood. Concerning this clonotype: Its antigen is not known.

Sequenced material: blood. This sequence was found in a middle-aged man with Graves' hyperthyroidism. The rearrangement links TRBV20-1 to TRBJ2-1; the D call may be TRBD1 or TRBD2 (5 bases each). Here the CDR3 reads CSAEPIGAGSNEQFF. The CDR3 DNA sequence: TGCAGTGCCGAACCAATCGGGGCGGGTAGCAATGAGCAGTTCTTC.